This T cell receptor beta chain was recorded in a study of cytomegalovirus exposure and HLA in healthy donors. It was with 60 Vbeta and 13 Jbeta primers that the PCR ran. The table came from immunoSEQ multiplex PCR; TCRdb's copy has only in-frame clones and leaves some out. In the table there are 30,000 to 35,000 clones, 75% to 90% of which are singletons. Germline-derived CDR1 and CDR2 are ENHRY and SYGVKD. This CDR3 is built from 16 residues. V trimming: 1 base; J trimming: 0 bases; junction bases outside the gene matches: 3. At collection, donors were nominally healthy, but unrecorded immune exposures were probable. For this clone: The target antigen is unknown.

Study-wide results and limits: In all likelihood, a cluster of highly shared sequence variants was a sequencing artifact. Researchers reportedly found TCR beta sequences accurately predicted most subjects' HLA-A and HLA-B alleles.

The source is a male donor in good health and CMV-seronegative. Source material: PBMCs. The rearrangement joins TRBV10-3 to TRBJ1-5; TRBD1 agrees at 7 bases. The CDR3 reads CAISEYGQDSNQPQHF. For the CDR3, the DNA is TGTGCCATCAGTGAGTATGGACAGGATAGCAATCAGCCCCAGCATTTT.